A single sample gave rise to the 32 T cell receptor beta chains below, sequenced in a study of tumor-infiltrating lymphocytes in oesophageal squamous cell carcinoma. TCRdb processed the PCR reads anew with MiXCR; each CDR3 protein has one entry. This table holds about 25,000 distinct CDR3 sequences, about two fifths found once. The sample taken for sequencing was esophageal tumor tissue. Every receptor here comes from a male donor with esophageal squamous cell carcinoma.

This clonotype was seen ten or more times. The chain links TRBV5-5 to TRBJ2-1; 7 bases are a match to TRBD1. The CDR3 extends over 15 amino acids. The V and J ends lost 0 bases and 8 bases, in that order; junction bases with no gene match: 8. The germline CDR1 and CDR2 sequences are SGHKS and YYEKEE (reference sequence). Here the CDR3 reads CASSLELGGLDEQFF. The CDR3 DNA reads TGTGCCAGCAGCTTGGAACTAGGGGGCCTCGATGAGCAGTTCTTC.

A remark on this clonotype: Because it lacks the conserved phenylalanine or tryptophan at the end, this CDR3 is likely a read error. Because the CDR3's place on the DNA is in doubt, the DNA is left out and the CDR3 is given as listed by TCRdb. The rearrangement uses TRBV12-5 and TRBJ2-6; no DNA check was done on the table's D call, TRBD1. Per germline, CDR1 LGHNT and CDR2 FRNRAP. With termini counted, the CDR3 has 21 amino acids. Here the CDR3 reads CASGSDRGNMILAKNIQYFGA.

The rearrangement links TRBV10-1 to TRBJ2-5; 9 positions agree with TRBD2. The assigned J gene may be wrong: the sequence end matches TRBJ2-1 better. The germline gives CDR1 WNHNN, CDR2 SYGVQD (reference sequence). The CDR3 is made up of 16 amino acids. The CDR3 bases are TGCGCCAGCAGCCCGACTGTGGGACTAGCAACGGATGAGCAGTTCTTC. Translating it yields CASSPTVGLATDEQFF.

In DNA form, the CDR3 reads TGTGCCAGCAGTTTTCAAGTAAACAATGAGCAGTACTTC. It encodes CASSFQVNNEQYF. J is TRBJ2-6 and V is TRBV28; no reliable D call. The J call is doubtful: the DNA matches TRBJ2-7 better. This CDR3 spans 13 amino acids. In germline, CDR1 is MDHEN, CDR2 SYDVKM.

About this clonotype: Mismatch with germline at one junction end may stem from a read error. V is TRBV4-1 and J is TRBJ2-3; D may be TRBD1 (6 bases). CDR1 is MGHRA, CDR2 YSYEKL, per germline. CDR3 length: 15 amino acids. This CDR3 is CASSQDPRGTDTQYF. The CDR3 DNA sequence: TGCGCCAGCAGCCAAGACCCCAGGGGCACGGATACGCAGTATTTT.

With regard to this clonotype: The junction differs from germline at one of its ends, possibly a read error. The chain recombines TRBV10-1 with TRBJ2-1; 9 bases fit TRBD1. Germline CDR1 WNHNN, CDR2 SYGVQD (reference sequence). The CDR3 contains 13 residues. The CDR3 loop is CASSNRGHNEQFF. CDR3 sequence (DNA): TGTGCCAGCAGTAACAGGGGGCACAATGAGCAGTTCTTC.

The V gene is TRBV6-1, the J gene TRBJ2-1; D not resolved. CDR3 size: 11 residues. Germline assignment: CDR1 MNHNS and CDR2 SASEGT. V was clipped by 7 bases and J by 7 bases, with 8 bases between them. The CDR3 DNA follows: TGTGCCAGCAATCGTGCGAATGAGCAGTTCTTC. Protein: CASNRANEQFF.

This clonotype has at least ten counts. CDR3 bases: TGTGCCAGCAGCTTAGATAGGAGCGTAGCCGCTGAGCAGTTCTTC. Residues: CASSLDRSVAAEQFF. The chain uses TRBV7-9 and TRBJ2-1, with D uncertain. The germline CDR1 and CDR2 sequences are SEHNR and FQNEAQ (reference sequence). Trimming shortened V by 1 base and J by 9 bases, and 16 bases separated the two germline ends. There are 15 residues in the CDR3.

This chain connects TRBV7-8 to TRBJ2-3; no reliable D call. The J call is in doubt because the DNA end fits TRBJ2-7 better. This CDR3 spans 14 amino acids. Germline CDR1 SGHVS, CDR2 FQNEAQ. CDR3 DNA: TGTGCCAGCAGCTTAGTTCCGGCCCACTACGAGCAGTACTTC. It yields the protein CASSLVPAHYEQYF.

Only one count was recorded for this clonotype. Here the CDR3 omits its conserved ending phenylalanine or tryptophan, so a read error is the likely source. The DNA is left out, because the CDR3 cannot be placed on it with certainty; the CDR3 is given as TCRdb lists it. This chain's CDR3 is CASSLRGTGINNEQFFGP. The chain joins TRBV7-2 to TRBJ2-6; TRBD1 was called by the table and not checked on the DNA. The CDR3 adds up to 18 amino acids, both ends counted. The germline CDR1 and CDR2 sequences are SGHTA and FQGNSA.

Ten or more counts support this clonotype. The chain has TRBV7-9 and TRBJ2-1; the match to TRBD2 covers 12 bases. The J call may be incorrect, as the DNA end agrees better with TRBJ2-7. The CDR3 covers 15 residues. Germline V gives CDR1 SEHNR, CDR2 FQNEAQ (reference sequence). CDR3 sequence: CASRTSGGSYNEQYF. CDR3 nucleotides: TGTGCCAGCAGGACTAGCGGGGGATCCTACAATGAGCAGTACTTC.

This clonotype has more than one count but fewer than ten. The V call is TRBV3-1, the J call TRBJ2-7, with 12 nucleotides matching TRBD2. V lost 0 bases and J lost 10; bases outside the gene matches: 4. This CDR3 comprises 14 residues. CDR1 and CDR2 (germline): LGHDT, YNNKEL (reference sequence). CDR3 sequence: CASSQDLAGGEQYF. The CDR3 nucleotides are TGTGCCAGCAGCCAAGATCTAGCGGGAGGGGAACAGTACTTC.

Sample share makes this clonotype medium-sized. This chain uses TRBV7-3 with TRBJ2-2; weak D call: TRBD1 (5 bases). Deletions cut 2 bases from V and 5 bases from J, with 12 bases between. CDR1 and CDR2 from the germline V gene are SGHTA and FQGTGA. The CDR3 extends over 15 amino acids. The CDR3 sequence is CASSLSQGATGELFF. CDR3 DNA sequence: TGTGCCAGCAGCTTATCTCAGGGTGCGACCGGGGAGCTGTTTTTT.

This clonotype was counted a few times. V is TRBV7-3 and J is TRBJ2-1, with 7 positions matching TRBD2. Germline V lookup: CDR1 SGHTA, CDR2 FQGTGA. CDR3 length: 15 amino acids. The J segment lost 6 bases and the V segment lost 1 base, leaving 6 bases of the junction unmatched. This CDR3 reads CASSLSFSSGNEQFF. As DNA, the CDR3 is TGTGCCAGCAGCTTAAGTTTTTCTAGCGGCAATGAGCAGTTCTTC.

As to this clonotype: As the CDR3 is not closed by the conserved phenylalanine or tryptophan, this likely results from a read error. Because the CDR3's place on the DNA is in doubt, the DNA is left out and the CDR3 is given as listed by TCRdb. The genes are TRBV7-2 and TRBJ2-4. Both ends counted, the CDR3 spans 16 residues. Germline CDR1 and CDR2: SGHTA and FQGNSA. The CDR3 spells CASSLGPHSYEQYFGN.

This clonotype appeared many times. This rearrangement joins TRBV11-2 to TRBJ1-2; perhaps TRBD1 as D (5 bases). The V end lost 0 bases, the J end lost 4 bases, and 12 bases lay between the germline ends. This CDR3 comprises 15 residues. The V gene's germline CDR1 is SGHAT and CDR2 FQNNGV. The CDR3 loop is CASSLERGQGYGYTF. The CDR3 DNA reads TGTGCCAGCAGCTTAGAAAGGGGCCAAGGCTATGGCTACACCTTC.

This clonotype appeared many times. The chain is built from TRBV28 and TRBJ2-7; D uncertain. The CDR3 sequence is 14 residues long. CDR1 and CDR2 (germline): MDHEN, SYDVKM. With 3 bases removed from V and 2 bases from J, the gap between germline ends came to 11 bases. CDR3 in DNA: TGTGCCAGCAGTTTCCGACACTCAGCCTACGAGCAGTACTTC. Translating gives CASSFRHSAYEQYF.

The chain carries TRBV6-5 and TRBJ1-2; D is uncertain. V was clipped by 6 bases and J by 0 bases, with 14 bases between them. CDR3 length: 15 residues. CDR1 is MNHEY, CDR2 SVGAGI, per germline. The CDR3 sequence is CASSPTVVTNYGYTF. Here the CDR3 DNA reads TGTGCCAGCAGCCCAACAGTAGTGACTAACTATGGCTACACCTTC.

The chain combines TRBV7-9 with TRBJ2-7; TRBD1 is a possible D gene (6 bases). Gene TRBJ2-5 matches the end of the DNA better, so the J call may be wrong. In germline, CDR1 is SEHNR, CDR2 FQNEAQ (reference sequence). This CDR3 comprises 14 residues. CDR3 sequence reads: CASSRQAGEETQYF. The CDR3, as DNA: TGTGCCAGCAGTCGACAGGCTGGCGAGGAGACCCAGTACTTC.

This chain links TRBV2 with TRBJ2-5, with D possibly being TRBD2 (6 bases). Trimming removed 6 bases from V and 8 bases from J, with 16 bases in between. Germline CDR1 SNHLY, CDR2 FYNNEI. The CDR3 is 13 amino acids. The CDR3 bases are TGTGCCAGCAGCTTAAAAGGGACTTCCACCCAGTACTTC. Its protein is CASSLKGTSTQYF. Complete variable domain (other parts from reference TRBV2 and TRBJ2-5): EPEVTQTPSHQVTQMGQEVILRCVPISNHLYFYWYRQILGQKVEFLVSFYNNEISEKSEIFDDQFSVERPDGSNFTLKIRSTKLEDSAMYFCASSLKGTSTQYFGPGTRLLVL.

By frequency in the sample, this clonotype is medium-sized. The chain employs TRBV12-3 or TRBV12-4 and TRBJ2-5; D ambiguous. The CDR3 consists of 12 residues. The V and J ends lost 5 bases and 2 bases respectively, with 6 bases between them. The CDR3 DNA is TGTGCCAGCAGTCCGAAACAAGAGACCCAGTACTTC. It specifies CASSPKQETQYF.

J is TRBJ2-5 and V is TRBV7-6; perhaps TRBD2 as D (5 bases). The DNA end lines up better with TRBJ2-1; the J call may be wrong. Germline V gene sequence: CDR1 SGHVS, CDR2 FNYEAQ. This CDR3 has 13 amino acids. The CDR3 DNA reads as TGTGCCAGCAGCTCTAGCCACTCCTACGAGCAGTTCTTC. Its translation: CASSSSHSYEQFF.

The V call is TRBV11-2, the J call TRBJ2-1, with D possibly being TRBD1 (5 bases). The CDR3 has 12 amino acids. Germline V gives CDR1 SGHAT, CDR2 FQNNGV. V dropped 1 base and J dropped 7 bases, with 5 bases sitting between them. Written as DNA, the CDR3 is TGTGCCAGCAGCTTAGGGACAAATGAGCAGTTCTTC. Protein sequence: CASSLGTNEQFF.

About this clonotype: A read error may account for a junction end that differs from germline. V gene TRBV7-2 combines with J gene TRBJ2-1, with TRBD2 matching 7 bases. The DNA end is a closer match to TRBJ2-7, so the J assignment may be wrong. Germline V gene sequence: CDR1 SGHTA, CDR2 FQGNSA. This CDR3 has 16 residues. The CDR3 reads CASTLVAGESYDEQYF. The CDR3 coding sequence is TGTGCCAGCACCTTAGTGGCGGGAGAGTCATACGACGAGCAGTACTTC.

This clonotype was counted at least ten times. This chain connects TRBV4-1 to TRBJ2-1; weak D call: TRBD2 (6 bases). Germline V gene sequence: CDR1 MGHRA, CDR2 YSYEKL. The CDR3 spans 13 residues. With 4 bases removed from V and 8 bases from J, the gap between germline ends came to 12 bases. The CDR3 sequence is CASSREWGDEQFF. In DNA form, the CDR3 reads TGCGCCAGCAGCCGCGAATGGGGGGATGAGCAGTTCTTC.

This clonotype is medium-sized in the sample. This CDR3 reads CASFDLGRLNTEAFF. In nucleotides, the CDR3 is TGTGCCAGTTTCGATCTGGGGAGACTGAACACTGAAGCTTTCTTT. This sequence joins TRBV6-1 and TRBJ1-1; D unresolved. The germline gives CDR1 MNHNS, CDR2 SASEGT. V was pared by 9 bases and J by 0 bases, with 17 bases between. This CDR3 is 15 amino acids long.

This clonotype has only a few counts. At one of its ends the junction is not consistent with the germline gene, which may arise from a read error. The gene calls are TRBV3-1 and TRBJ2-1; D unclear. Germline V gives CDR1 LGHDT, CDR2 YNNKEL (reference sequence). The CDR3 contains 11 residues. In DNA form, the CDR3 reads TGTGCCAGCAGCCAAGACTCGGCGGCGAGTTTC. Translated: CASSQDSAASF.

The rearrangement uses TRBV7-9 and TRBJ2-3, with 8 bases aligning to TRBD2. V lost 5 bases, J lost 6 bases, and 16 bases stayed unmatched. CDR3 size: 17 residues. Germline assignment: CDR1 SEHNR and CDR2 FQNEAQ (reference sequence). For the CDR3, the DNA is TGTGCCAGCAGCCCTCACCCCGGACTAGCAGGGAAGGATACGCAGTATTTT. Its translation: CASSPHPGLAGKDTQYF.

This clonotype was recorded once. The junction differs from germline at one of its ends, possibly a read error. The chain is built from TRBV4-1 and TRBJ2-3; the D is unclear. CDR3 length: 15 residues. Germline V gene data show CDR1 as MGHRA and CDR2 as YSYEKL. The CDR3: CASSQEGSIRDTQYF. The DNA of the CDR3 is TGTGCCAGCAGCCAAGAAGGCTCAATCAGAGATACGCAGTATTTT.

CDR3 sequence (DNA): TGTGCCAGCAGGCGGGCAATAATAGAGCCCCAGCATTTT. As protein: CASRRAIIEPQHF. V and J are TRBV12-3 or TRBV12-4 and TRBJ1-5; D not certain. CDR3 length: 13 residues. V lost 6 bases and J 8 bases, leaving 14 bases between the germline ends.

This clonotype has ten or more counts. The gene calls are TRBV6-1 and TRBJ2-4; the D gene could be TRBD1 or TRBD2 (5 bases each). CDR3 length equals 12 residues. V lost 8 bases, J lost 6 bases, and 11 bases lay in between. Germline V gives CDR1 MNHNS, CDR2 SASEGT. The CDR3 region is CASGTSPNIQYF. For the CDR3, the DNA is TGTGCCAGCGGGACCTCTCCAAACATTCAGTACTTC.

This clonotype was counted once. V is TRBV7-2 and J is TRBJ1-6; 9 bases agree with TRBD2. With the DNA end fitting TRBJ2-7 better, the J assignment may be wrong. From germline, CDR1 is SGHTA and CDR2 FQGNSA. The CDR3 has 17 residues. The CDR3 loop is CASSLSARAGGTYEQYF. In DNA form, the CDR3 reads TGTGCCAGCAGCTTATCCGCTAGAGCGGGAGGCACCTACGAGCAGTACTTC.